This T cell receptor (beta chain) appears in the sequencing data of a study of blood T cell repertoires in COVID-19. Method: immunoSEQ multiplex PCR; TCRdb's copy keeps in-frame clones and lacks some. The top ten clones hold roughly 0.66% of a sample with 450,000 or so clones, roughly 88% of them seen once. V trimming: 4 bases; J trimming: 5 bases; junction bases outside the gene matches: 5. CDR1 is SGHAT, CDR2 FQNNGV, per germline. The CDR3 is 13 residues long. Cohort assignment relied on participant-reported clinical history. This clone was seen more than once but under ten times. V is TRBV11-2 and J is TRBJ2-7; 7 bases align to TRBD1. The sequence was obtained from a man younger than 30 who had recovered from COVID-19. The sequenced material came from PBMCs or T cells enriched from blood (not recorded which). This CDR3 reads CASSSTGINEQYF. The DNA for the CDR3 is TGTGCCAGCAGCTCGACAGGGATCAACGAGCAGTACTTC.